This T cell receptor beta chain stems from a study of blood T cell repertoires in COVID-19. Only in-frame clones appear in the TCRdb table, and some are missing; sequencing was by immunoSEQ multiplex PCR. In the table there are 150,000 to 200,000 clones, 82% of which are singletons. The junction had 9 bases not matched to a gene; V was cut back by 5 bases and J by 6 bases. The CDR3 has 15 amino acids. The germline gives CDR1 MNHNY, CDR2 SVGAGI (reference sequence). The sample consisted of peripheral blood. This clonotype was sampled from a woman younger than 45 with acute or convalescent COVID-19. The rearrangement uses TRBV6-6 and TRBJ2-2, with 7 positions matching TRBD1. CDR3 in amino acids: CASSEVTGSAGELFF. In DNA, the CDR3 is TGTGCCAGCAGTGAGGTGACAGGGTCGGCCGGGGAGCTGTTTTTT.